This T cell receptor beta chain was obtained from a study of Graves' ophthalmopathy and Graves' hyperthyroidism. Regarding the study as a whole: Most thyroid clonotypes expanded beyond 0.001 frequency were also found in blood. It was with about 68% sensitivity and about 72% specificity that the model predicted ophthalmopathy progression.

The study amplified TCR beta CDR3 regions using RNA transcripts. First-round RT-PCR with HTBI primers preceded a second-round multiplex PCR. TCRdb redid the calling of the multiplex PCR reads with MiXCR, one entry per CDR3 protein. The sample yields 500,000 to 700,000 distinct CDR3 sequences, about 20% seen once. On this clonotype: The antigen is unknown.

Stable hyperthyroidism meant no ophthalmopathy within 18 months of follow-up. Other autoimmune disease, uncontrolled infection, pregnancy and lactation led to exclusion. Germline V gene data show CDR1 as SGHAT and CDR2 as FQNNGV. The CDR3 has 15 amino acids. The V end lost 5 bases, the J end lost 0 bases, and 13 bases lay between the germline ends. The sequenced sample consisted of peripheral blood. The chain is built from TRBV11-2 and TRBJ1-1; D gene unclear. The source of this sequence is a woman in her late teens or twenties with stable Graves' hyperthyroidism. Some clones in this sample may be carry-over from other donors' samples. The CDR3 DNA sequence: TGTGCCAGCAGCACATCCGGGAGCATGAACACTGAAGCTTTCTTT. Its protein is CASSTSGSMNTEAFF.